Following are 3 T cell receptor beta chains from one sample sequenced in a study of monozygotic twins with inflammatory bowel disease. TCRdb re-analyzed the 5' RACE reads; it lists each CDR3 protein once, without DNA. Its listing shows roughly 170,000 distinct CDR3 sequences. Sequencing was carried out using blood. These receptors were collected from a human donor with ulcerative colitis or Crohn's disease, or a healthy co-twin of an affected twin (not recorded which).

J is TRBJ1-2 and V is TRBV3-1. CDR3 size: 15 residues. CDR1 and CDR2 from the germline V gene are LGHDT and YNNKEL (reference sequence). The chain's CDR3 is CASSHESRDYYGYTF.

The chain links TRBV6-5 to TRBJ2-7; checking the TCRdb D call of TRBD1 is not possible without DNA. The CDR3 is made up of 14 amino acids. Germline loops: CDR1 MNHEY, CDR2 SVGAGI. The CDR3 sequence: CASSYLGGPSEQYF.

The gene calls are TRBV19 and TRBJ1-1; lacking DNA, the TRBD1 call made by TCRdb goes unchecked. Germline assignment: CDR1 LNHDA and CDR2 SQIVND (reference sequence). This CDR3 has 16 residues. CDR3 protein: CASRRDREGFGTEAFF.